This T cell receptor (beta chain) was recorded in a study of blood T cells in healthy people across ages. Together with a sample-barcoded 5' primer, a J-beta primer mix was included in a second PCR lasting roughly 6 to 12 cycles. TCRdb recomputed calls from the 5' RACE reads with MiXCR, one row per CDR3 protein. The sample has some 1.4 million distinct CDR3 sequences, approximately 40% seen once. The trim removed 4 bases at V and 0 bases at J, leaving 2 bases unmatched. The CDR3 runs 15 residues. Germline CDR1 reads LGHDT; CDR2 reads YNNKEL (reference sequence). Study outcomes and limitations: Changes seen in expanded clonotypes were possibly confounded by donor CMV status left unknown.

About this clonotype itself: Its antigen is unidentified.

This clonotype was obtained from a young woman in good health. The specimen sequenced was blood. The chain has TRBV3-1 and TRBJ2-3, with TRBD1 matching over 9 bases. The CDR3 sequence: CASSRGTGSTDTQYF. The CDR3 DNA reads TGTGCCAGCAGCCGAGGGACAGGGAGCACAGATACGCAGTATTTT.